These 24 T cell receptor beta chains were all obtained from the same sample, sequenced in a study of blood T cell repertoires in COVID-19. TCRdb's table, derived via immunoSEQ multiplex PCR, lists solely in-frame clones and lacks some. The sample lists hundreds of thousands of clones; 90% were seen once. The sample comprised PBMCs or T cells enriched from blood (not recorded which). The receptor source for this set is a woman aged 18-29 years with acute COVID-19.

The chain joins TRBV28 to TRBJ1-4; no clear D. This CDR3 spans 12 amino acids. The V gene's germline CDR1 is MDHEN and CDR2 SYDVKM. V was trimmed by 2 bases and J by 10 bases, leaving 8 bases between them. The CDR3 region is CASSLPNRKLFF. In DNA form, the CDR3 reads TGTGCCAGCAGTTTACCGAACAGAAAACTGTTTTTT.

The CDR3 DNA follows: TGTGCCAGCAGTCCGTTAGCGGGAGCGAGAGATACGCAGTATTTT. This translates into CASSPLAGARDTQYF. V and J are TRBV27 and TRBJ2-3; TRBD2 matches 9 bases. Germline CDR1 is MNHEY and CDR2 is SMNVEV (reference sequence). Germline trimming cut 5 bases from V and 5 bases from J; bases unmatched to any gene: 8. There are 15 residues in the CDR3.

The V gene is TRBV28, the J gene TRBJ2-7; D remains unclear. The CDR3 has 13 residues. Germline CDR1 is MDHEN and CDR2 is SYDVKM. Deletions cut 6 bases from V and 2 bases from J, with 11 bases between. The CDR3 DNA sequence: TGTGCCAGCAGACAGACGACCACCTACGAGCAGTACTTC. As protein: CASRQTTTYEQYF.

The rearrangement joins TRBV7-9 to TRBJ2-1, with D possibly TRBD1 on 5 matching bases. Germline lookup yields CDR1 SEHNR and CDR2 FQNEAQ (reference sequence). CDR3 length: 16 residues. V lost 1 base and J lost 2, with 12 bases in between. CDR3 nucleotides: TGTGCCAGCAGCTTAGGTCTAGGGGTGGCCTACAATGAGCAGTTCTTC. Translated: CASSLGLGVAYNEQFF.

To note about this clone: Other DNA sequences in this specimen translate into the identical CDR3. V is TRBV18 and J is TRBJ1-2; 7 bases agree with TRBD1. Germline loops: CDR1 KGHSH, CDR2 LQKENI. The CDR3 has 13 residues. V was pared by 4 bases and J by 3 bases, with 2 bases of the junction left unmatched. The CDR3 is CASSLDRDYGYTF. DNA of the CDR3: TGTGCCAGCTCACTAGACAGGGACTATGGCTACACCTTC.

This CDR3 is CASSSLGADYEQYF. The CDR3 DNA reads TGTGCCAGCAGCTCTCTGGGGGCAGATTACGAGCAGTACTTC. The rearrangement joins TRBV7-9 to TRBJ2-7, with D possibly TRBD1 on 6 matching bases. Trimming cost V 4 bases and J 4 bases, with 14 bases left between them. The CDR3 runs to 14 residues. Germline CDR1 is SEHNR and CDR2 is FQNEAQ (reference sequence).

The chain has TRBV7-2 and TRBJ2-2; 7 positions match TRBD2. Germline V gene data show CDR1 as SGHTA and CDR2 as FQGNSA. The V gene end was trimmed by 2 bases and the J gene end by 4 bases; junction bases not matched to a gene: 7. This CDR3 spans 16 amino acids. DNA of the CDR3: TGTGCCAGCAGCTTAAGGGAGGGAGGCCTCACCGGGGAGCTGTTTTTT. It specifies CASSLREGGLTGELFF.

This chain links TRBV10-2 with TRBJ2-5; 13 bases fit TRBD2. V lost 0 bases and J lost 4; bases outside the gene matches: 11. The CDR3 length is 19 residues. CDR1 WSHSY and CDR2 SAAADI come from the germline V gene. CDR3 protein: CASSESTPGLAGARETQYF. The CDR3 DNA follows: TGCGCCAGCAGTGAGTCGACTCCCGGACTAGCGGGAGCGCGAGAGACCCAGTACTTC.

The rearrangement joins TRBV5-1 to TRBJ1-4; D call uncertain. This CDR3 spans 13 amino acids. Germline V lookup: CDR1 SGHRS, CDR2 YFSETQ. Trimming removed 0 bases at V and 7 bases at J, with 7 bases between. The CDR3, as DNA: TGCGCCAGCAGCTTGGGAGTTCTTGAAAAACTGTTTTTT. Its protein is CASSLGVLEKLFF.

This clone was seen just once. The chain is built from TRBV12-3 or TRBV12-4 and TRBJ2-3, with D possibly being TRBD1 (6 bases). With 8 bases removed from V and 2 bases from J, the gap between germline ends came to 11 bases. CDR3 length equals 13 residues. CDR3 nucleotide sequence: TGTGCCAGCTCACAGGGAACCACAGATACGCAGTATTTT. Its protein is CASSQGTTDTQYF.

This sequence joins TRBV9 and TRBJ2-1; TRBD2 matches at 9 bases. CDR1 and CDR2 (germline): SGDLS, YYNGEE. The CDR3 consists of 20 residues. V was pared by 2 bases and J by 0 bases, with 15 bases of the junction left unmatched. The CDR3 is CASSVSGASGIGSSYNEQFF. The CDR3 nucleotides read TGTGCCAGCAGCGTCTCTGGGGCTAGCGGGATCGGGAGCTCCTACAATGAGCAGTTCTTC.

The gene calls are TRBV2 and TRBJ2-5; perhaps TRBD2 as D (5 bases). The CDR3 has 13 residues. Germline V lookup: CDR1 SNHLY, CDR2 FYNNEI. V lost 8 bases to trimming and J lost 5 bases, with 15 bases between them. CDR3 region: CASQRGAEETQYF. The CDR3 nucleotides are TGTGCCAGCCAGCGTGGAGCGGAGGAGACCCAGTACTTC.

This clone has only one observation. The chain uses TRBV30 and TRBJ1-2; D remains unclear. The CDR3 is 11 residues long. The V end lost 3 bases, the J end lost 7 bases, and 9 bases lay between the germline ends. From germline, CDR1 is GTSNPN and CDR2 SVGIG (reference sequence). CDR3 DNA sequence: TGTGCCTGGAGAGCTTACTCTGGCTACACCTTC. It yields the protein CAWRAYSGYTF.

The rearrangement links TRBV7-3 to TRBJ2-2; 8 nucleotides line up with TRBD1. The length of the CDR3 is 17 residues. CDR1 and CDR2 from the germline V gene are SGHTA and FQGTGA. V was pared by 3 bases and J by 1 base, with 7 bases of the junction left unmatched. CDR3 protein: CASSFWAGTGNTGELFF. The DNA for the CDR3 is TGTGCCAGCAGCTTTTGGGCCGGGACAGGGAACACCGGGGAGCTGTTTTTT.

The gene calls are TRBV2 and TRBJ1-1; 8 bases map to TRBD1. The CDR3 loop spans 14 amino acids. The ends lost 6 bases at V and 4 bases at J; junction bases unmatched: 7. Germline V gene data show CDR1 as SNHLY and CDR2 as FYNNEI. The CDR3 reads CASRLQGGSTEAFF. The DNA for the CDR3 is TGTGCCAGCAGATTACAGGGGGGAAGCACTGAAGCTTTCTTT.

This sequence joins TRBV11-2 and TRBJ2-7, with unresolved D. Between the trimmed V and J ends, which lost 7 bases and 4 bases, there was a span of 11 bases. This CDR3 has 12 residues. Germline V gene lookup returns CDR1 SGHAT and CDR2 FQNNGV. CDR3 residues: CASTPNGYEQYF. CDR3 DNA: TGTGCCAGCACCCCCAACGGGTACGAGCAGTACTTC.

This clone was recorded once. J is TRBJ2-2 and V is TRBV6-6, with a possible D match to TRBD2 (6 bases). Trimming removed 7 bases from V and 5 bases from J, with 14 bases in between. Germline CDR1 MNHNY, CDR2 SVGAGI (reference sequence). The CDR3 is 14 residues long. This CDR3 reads CASKRTGGTGELFF. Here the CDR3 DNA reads TGTGCCAGCAAGAGGACCGGAGGGACCGGGGAGCTGTTTTTT.

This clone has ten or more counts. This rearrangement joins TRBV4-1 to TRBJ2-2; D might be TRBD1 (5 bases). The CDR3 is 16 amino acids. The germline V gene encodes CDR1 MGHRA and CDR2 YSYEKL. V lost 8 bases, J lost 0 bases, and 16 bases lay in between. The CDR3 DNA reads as TGCGCCAGCGAACCCTCAGGGATTTCGAACACCGGGGAGCTGTTTTTT. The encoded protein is CASEPSGISNTGELFF.

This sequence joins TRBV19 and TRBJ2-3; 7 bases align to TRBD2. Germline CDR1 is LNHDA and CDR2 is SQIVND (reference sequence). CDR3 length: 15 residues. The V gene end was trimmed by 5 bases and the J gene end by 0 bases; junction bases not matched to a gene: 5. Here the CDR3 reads CASSGLAASTDTQYF. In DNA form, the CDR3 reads TGTGCCAGTAGTGGGCTAGCGGCTAGCACAGATACGCAGTATTTT.

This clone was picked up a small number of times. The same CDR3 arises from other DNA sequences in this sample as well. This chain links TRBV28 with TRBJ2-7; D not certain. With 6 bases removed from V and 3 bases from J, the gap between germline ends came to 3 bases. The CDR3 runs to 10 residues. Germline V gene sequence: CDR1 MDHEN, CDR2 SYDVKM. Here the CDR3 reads CASSRYEQYF. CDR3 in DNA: TGTGCCAGCAGCCGCTACGAGCAGTACTTC.

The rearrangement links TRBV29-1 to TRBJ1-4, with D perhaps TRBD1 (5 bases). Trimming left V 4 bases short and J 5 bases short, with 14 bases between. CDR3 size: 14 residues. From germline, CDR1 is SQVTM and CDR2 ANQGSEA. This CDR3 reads CSVARVPSNEKLFF. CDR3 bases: TGCAGCGTTGCCAGGGTACCCAGCAATGAAAAACTGTTTTTT.

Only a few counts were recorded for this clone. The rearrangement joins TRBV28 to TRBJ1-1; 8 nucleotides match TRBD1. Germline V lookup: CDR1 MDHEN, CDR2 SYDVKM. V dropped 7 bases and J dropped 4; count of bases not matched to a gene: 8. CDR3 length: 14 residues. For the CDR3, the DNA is TGTGCCAGCACCTTAAACAGGGGGGCCACTGAAGCTTTCTTT. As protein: CASTLNRGATEAFF.

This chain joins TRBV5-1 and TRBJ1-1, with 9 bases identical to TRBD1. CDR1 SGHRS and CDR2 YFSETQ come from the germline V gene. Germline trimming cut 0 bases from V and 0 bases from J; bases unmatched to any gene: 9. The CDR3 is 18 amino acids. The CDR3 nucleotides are TGCGCCAGCAGCTTGGGGGAAACGGGACAGGGACTGAACACTGAAGCTTTCTTT. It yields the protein CASSLGETGQGLNTEAFF.

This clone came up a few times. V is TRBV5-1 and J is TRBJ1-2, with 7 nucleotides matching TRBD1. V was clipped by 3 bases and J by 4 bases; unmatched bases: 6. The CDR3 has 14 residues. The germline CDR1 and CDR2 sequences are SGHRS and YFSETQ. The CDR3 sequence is CASSSTGLSYGYTF. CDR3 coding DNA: TGCGCCAGCAGCTCGACAGGGTTGTCCTATGGCTACACCTTC.